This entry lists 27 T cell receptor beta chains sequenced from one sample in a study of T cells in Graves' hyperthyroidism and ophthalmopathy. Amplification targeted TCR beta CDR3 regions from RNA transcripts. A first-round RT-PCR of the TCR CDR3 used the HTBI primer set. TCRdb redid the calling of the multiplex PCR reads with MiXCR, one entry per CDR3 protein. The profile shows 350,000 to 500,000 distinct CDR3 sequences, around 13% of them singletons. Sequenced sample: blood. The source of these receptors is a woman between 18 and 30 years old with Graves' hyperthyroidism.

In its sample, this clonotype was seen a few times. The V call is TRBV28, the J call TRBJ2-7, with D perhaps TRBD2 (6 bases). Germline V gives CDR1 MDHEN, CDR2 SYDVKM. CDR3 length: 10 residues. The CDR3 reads CGAGSYEQYF. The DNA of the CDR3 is TGTGGGGCGGGGTCCTACGAGCAGTACTTC.

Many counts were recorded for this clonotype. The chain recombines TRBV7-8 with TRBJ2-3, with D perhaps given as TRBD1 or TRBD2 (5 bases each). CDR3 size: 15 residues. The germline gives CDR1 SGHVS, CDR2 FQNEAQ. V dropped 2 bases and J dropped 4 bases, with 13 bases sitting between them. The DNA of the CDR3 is TGTGCCAGCAGCTTATTACGAGGGGACGCAGATACGCAGTATTTT. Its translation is CASSLLRGDADTQYF.

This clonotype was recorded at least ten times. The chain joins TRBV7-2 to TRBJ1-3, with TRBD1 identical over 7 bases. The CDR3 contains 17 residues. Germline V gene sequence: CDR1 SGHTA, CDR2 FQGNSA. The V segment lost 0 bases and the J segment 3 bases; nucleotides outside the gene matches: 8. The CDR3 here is CASSLAHGRGFGNTIYF. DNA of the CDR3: TGTGCCAGCAGCTTAGCGCATGGCAGGGGGTTTGGAAACACCATATATTTT.

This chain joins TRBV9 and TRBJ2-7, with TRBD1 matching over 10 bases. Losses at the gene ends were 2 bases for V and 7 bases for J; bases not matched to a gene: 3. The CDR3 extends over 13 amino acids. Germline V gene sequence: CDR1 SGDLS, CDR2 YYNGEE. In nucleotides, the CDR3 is TGTGCCAGCAGCGTTCGGACAGGGGGAGAGCAGTACTTC. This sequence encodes CASSVRTGGEQYF.

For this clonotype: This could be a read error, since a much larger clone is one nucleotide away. The CDR3 loop reads CASSLRLAGNNEQLF. The CDR3 DNA sequence: TGTGCCAGCAGTCTCCGACTAGCGGGAAACAATGAGCAGCTCTTC. V gene TRBV27 combines with J gene TRBJ2-1; 11 bases fit TRBD2. CDR1 is MNHEY and CDR2 is SMNVEV in the germline V gene (reference sequence). This CDR3 has 15 residues.

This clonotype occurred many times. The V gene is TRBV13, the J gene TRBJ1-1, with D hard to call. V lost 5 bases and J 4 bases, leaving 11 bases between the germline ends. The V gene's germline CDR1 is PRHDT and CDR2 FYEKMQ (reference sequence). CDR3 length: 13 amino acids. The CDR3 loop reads CASSAEIGTEAFF. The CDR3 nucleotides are TGTGCCAGCAGCGCTGAGATAGGCACTGAAGCTTTCTTT. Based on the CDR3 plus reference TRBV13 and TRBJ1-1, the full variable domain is AAGVIQSPRHLIKEKRETATLKCYPIPRHDTVYWYQQGPGQDPQFLISFYEKMQSDKGSIPDRFSAQQFSDYHSELNMSSLELGDSALYFCASSAEIGTEAFFGQGTRLTVV.

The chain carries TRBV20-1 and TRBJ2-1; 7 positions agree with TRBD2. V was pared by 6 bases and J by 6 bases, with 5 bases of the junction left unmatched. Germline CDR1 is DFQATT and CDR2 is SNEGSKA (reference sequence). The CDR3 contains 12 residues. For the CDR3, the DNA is TGCAGTGCAAGGGACTACACCAATGAGCAGTTCTTC. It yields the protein CSARDYTNEQFF.

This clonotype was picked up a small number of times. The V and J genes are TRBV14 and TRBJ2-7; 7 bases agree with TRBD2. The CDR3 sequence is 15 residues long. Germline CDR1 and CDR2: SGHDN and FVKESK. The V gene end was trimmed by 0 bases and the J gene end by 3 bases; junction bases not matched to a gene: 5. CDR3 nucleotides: TGTGCCAGCAGCCAAGAAAGCTGGGGGGGCTACGAGCAGTACTTC. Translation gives CASSQESWGGYEQYF.

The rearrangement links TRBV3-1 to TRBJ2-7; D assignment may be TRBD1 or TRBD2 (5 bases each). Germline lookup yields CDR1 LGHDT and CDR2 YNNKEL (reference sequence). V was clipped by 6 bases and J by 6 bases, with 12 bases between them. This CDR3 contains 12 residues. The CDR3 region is CASRTKGSEQYF. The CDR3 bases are TGTGCCAGCAGAACCAAGGGGAGCGAGCAGTACTTC.

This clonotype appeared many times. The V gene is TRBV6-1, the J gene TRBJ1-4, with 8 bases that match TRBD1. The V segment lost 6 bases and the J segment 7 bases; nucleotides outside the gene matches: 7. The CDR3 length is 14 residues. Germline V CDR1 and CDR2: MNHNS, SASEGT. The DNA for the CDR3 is TGTGCCAGCAGCGCCGGGACAGGACTTGAAAAACTGTTTTTT. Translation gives CASSAGTGLEKLFF.

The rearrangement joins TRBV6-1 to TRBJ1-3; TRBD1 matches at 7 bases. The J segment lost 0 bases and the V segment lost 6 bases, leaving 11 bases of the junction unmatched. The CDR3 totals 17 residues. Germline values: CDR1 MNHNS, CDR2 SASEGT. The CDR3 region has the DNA TGTGCCAGCAGGTCAAACAGGGGAATGGACTCTGGAAACACCATATATTTT. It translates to CASRSNRGMDSGNTIYF.

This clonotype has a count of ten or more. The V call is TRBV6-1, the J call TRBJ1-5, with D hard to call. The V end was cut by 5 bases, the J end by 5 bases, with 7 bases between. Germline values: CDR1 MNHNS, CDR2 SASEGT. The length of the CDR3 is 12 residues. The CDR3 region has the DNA TGTGCCAGCAGTTCCACGGATCAGCCCCAGCATTTT. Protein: CASSSTDQPQHF.

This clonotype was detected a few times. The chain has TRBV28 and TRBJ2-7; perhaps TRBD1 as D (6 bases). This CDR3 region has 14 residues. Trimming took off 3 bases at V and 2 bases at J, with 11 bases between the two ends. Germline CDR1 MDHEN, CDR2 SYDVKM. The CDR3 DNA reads TGTGCCAGCAGTTTTGGGACATACACCTACGAGCAGTACTTC. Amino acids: CASSFGTYTYEQYF.

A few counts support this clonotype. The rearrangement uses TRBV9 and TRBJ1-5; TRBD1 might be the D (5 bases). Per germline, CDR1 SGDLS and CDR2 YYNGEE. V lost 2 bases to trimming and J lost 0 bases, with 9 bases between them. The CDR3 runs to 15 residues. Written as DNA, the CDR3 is TGTGCCAGCAGCGTTGGGGGTGATAGCAATCAGCCCCAGCATTTT. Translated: CASSVGGDSNQPQHF.

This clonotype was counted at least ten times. CDR3 nucleotides: TGCGCCAGCAGCTCGGACAGGTCAAGCACAGATACGCAGTATTTT. Its protein is CASSSDRSSTDTQYF. This chain joins TRBV5-1 and TRBJ2-3, with 7 bases that match TRBD1. The junction had 4 bases not matched to a gene; V was cut back by 3 bases and J by 0 bases. Germline-derived CDR1 and CDR2 are SGHRS and YFSETQ. The CDR3 spans 15 residues. Variable domain in full (rest from reference TRBV5-1 and TRBJ2-3): KAGVTQTPRYLIKTRGQQVTLSCSPISGHRSVSWYQQTPGQGLQFLFEYFSETQRNKGNFPGRFSGRQFSNSRSEMNVSTLELGDSALYLCASSSDRSSTDTQYFGPGTRLTVL.

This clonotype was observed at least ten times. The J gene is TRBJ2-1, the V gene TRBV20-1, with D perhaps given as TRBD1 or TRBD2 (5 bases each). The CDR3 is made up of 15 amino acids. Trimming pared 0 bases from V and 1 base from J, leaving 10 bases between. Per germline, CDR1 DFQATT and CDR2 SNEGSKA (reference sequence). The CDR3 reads CSARDRGASYNEQFF. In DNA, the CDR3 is TGCAGTGCTAGAGATCGAGGGGCTTCCTACAATGAGCAGTTCTTC.

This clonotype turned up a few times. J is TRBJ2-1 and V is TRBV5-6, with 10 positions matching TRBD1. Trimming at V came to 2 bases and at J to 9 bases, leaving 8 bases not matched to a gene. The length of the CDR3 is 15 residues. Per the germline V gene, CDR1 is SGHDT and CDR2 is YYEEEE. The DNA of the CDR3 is TGTGCCAGCAGCTTCCGGGACAGGGGTTATAGTGAGCAGTTCTTC. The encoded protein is CASSFRDRGYSEQFF. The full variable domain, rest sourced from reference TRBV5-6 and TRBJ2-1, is DAGVTQSPTHLIKTRGQQVTLRCSPKSGHDTVSWYQQALGQGPQFIFQYYEEEERQRGNFPDRFSGHQFPNYSSELNVNALLLGDSALYLCASSFRDRGYSEQFFGPGTRLTVL.

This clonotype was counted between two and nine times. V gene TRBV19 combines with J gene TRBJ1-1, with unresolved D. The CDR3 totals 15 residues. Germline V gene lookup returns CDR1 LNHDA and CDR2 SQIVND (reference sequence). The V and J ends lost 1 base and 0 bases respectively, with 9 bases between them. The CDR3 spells CASSIGGAMNTEAFF. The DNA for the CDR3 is TGTGCCAGTAGTATAGGAGGCGCGATGAACACTGAAGCTTTCTTT.

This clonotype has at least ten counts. Written as DNA, the CDR3 is TGTGCCAGCAGTGAGACAGGGGGGGGATACGAGCAGTACTTC. Protein sequence: CASSETGGGYEQYF. The chain employs TRBV12-3 or TRBV12-4 and TRBJ2-7; TRBD1 matches at 9 bases. CDR3 size: 14 residues. The junction had 6 bases not matched to a gene; V was cut back by 5 bases and J by 4 bases.

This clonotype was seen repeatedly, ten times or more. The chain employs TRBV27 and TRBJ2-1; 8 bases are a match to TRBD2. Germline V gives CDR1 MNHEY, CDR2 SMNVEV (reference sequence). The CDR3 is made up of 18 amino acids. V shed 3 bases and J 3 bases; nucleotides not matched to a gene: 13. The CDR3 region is CASSLPGGRLASYNEQFF. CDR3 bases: TGTGCCAGCAGTTTGCCGGGGGGGAGGCTAGCGAGCTACAATGAGCAGTTCTTC.

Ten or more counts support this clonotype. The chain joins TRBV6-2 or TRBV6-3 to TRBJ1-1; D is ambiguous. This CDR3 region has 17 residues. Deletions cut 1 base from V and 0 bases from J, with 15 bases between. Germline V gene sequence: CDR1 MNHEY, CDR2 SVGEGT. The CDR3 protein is CASSYYPWEGMNTEAFF. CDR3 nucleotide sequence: TGTGCCAGCAGTTACTACCCGTGGGAGGGTATGAACACTGAAGCTTTCTTT.

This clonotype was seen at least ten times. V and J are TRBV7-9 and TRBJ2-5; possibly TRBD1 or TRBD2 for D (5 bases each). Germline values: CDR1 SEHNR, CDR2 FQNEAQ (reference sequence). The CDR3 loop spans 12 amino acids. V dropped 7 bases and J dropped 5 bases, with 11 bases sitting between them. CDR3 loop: CASTLGVETQYF. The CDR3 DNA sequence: TGTGCCAGCACTTTGGGGGTGGAGACCCAGTACTTC.

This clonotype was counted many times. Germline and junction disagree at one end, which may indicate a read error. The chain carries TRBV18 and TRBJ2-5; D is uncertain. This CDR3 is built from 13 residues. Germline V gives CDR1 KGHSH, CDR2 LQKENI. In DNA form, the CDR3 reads TGTGCCAGCTCCCTACAACCCCAAGAGACTCAGTACTTC. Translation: CASSLQPQETQYF. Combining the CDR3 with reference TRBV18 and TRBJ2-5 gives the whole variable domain NAGVMQNPRHLVRRRGQEARLRCSPMKGHSHVYWYRQLPEEGLKFMVYLQKENIIDESGMPKERFSAEFPKEGPSILRIQQVVRGDSAAYFCASSLQPQETQYFGPGTRLLVL.

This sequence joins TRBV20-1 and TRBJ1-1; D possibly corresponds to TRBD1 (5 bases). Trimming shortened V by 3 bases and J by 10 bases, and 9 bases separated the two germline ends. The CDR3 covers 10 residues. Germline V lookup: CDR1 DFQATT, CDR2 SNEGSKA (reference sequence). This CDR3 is CSARGDRAFF. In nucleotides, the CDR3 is TGCAGTGCTAGGGGGGATAGAGCTTTCTTT.

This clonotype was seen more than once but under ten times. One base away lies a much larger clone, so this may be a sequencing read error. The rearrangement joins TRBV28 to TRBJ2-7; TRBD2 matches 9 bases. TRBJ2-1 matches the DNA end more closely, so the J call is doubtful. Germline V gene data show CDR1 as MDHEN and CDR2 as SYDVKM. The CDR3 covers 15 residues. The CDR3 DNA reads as TGTGCCAGCGGGGTTATAGCGGGGGCTCGGTACGAGCAGTTCTTC. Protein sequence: CASGVIAGARYEQFF.

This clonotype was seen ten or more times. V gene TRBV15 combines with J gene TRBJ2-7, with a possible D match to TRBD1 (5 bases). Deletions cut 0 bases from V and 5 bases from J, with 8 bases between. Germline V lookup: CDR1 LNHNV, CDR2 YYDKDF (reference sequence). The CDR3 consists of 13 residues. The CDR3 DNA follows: TGTGCCACCAGCAGAGATCAGGGAAACGAGCAGTACTTC. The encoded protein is CATSRDQGNEQYF.

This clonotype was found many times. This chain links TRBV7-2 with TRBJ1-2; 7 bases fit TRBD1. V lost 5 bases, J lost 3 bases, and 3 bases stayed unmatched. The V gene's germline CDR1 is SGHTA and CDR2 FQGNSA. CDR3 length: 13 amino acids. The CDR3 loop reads CASSAGQHYGYTF. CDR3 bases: TGTGCCAGCAGCGCGGGACAGCACTATGGCTACACCTTC.